This entry lists 12 T cell receptor beta chains sequenced from one sample in a study of vaccination effects on CD4 cells after COVID-19. Repertoires were generated with immunoSEQ multiplex PCR, while TCRdb's copy carries only in-frame clones and drops some. The data contain about 63,000 clones, roughly 80% of them singletons. These TCRs' antigens remain unknown. Before sequencing, viral peptide pools were used by the ViraFEST assay to expand antigen-specific CD4+ T cells. CD4+ T cells were isolated after around ten days of culture. Vaccine recipients had no previous SARS-CoV-2 infection; their nucleocapsid antibodies were negative. This specimen was CD4+ T cells from PBMCs cultured with HCoV-OC43 spike peptides, taken before COVID-19 vaccination. Subset described: HCoV-OC43 spike overlapping peptide pool stimulation. The receptors derive from a human donor who received a COVID-19 vaccine.

This chain links TRBV2 with TRBJ1-4; D gene uncertain. Per germline, CDR1 SNHLY and CDR2 FYNNEI. With 6 bases removed from V and 4 bases from J, the gap between germline ends came to 15 bases. CDR3 size: 15 residues. The CDR3 nucleotides are TGTGCCAGCAGCCTTGAGGCCAACGTTAATGAAAAACTGTTTTTT. Its protein product is CASSLEANVNEKLFF. The whole variable domain, remainder taken from reference TRBV2 and TRBJ1-4, is EPEVTQTPSHQVTQMGQEVILRCVPISNHLYFYWYRQILGQKVEFLVSFYNNEISEKSEIFDDQFSVERPDGSNFTLKIRSTKLEDSAMYFCASSLEANVNEKLFFGSGTQLSVL.

V gene TRBV2 combines with J gene TRBJ2-2; TRBD1 matches at 9 bases. CDR3 length equals 16 residues. CDR1 and CDR2 from the germline V gene are SNHLY and FYNNEI. The V and J ends lost 4 bases and 4 bases, in that order; junction bases with no gene match: 7. CDR3 sequence: CASSGDRVIITGELFF. The CDR3 nucleotides are TGTGCCAGCAGTGGGGACAGGGTAATTATCACCGGGGAGCTGTTTTTT.

This rearrangement joins TRBV6-2 or TRBV6-3 to TRBJ2-7, with D possibly being TRBD2 (6 bases). Trimming removed 0 bases from V and 4 bases from J, with 16 bases in between. This CDR3 contains 16 residues. Looked up from germline, CDR1 is MNHEY and CDR2 is SVGEGT. As DNA, the CDR3 is TGTGCCAGCAGTTACTCGAAAAGTCGGGGGAATTACGAGCAGTACGTC. It encodes CASSYSKSRGNYEQYV.

CDR3 DNA: TGTGCCAGCAGCTCGGGGGGGGCCCTCCACTTT. It is translated as CASSSGGALHF. The chain links TRBV7-2 to TRBJ1-6; tentative D call: TRBD1 (5 bases). This CDR3 region has 11 residues. Trimming shortened V by 4 bases and J by 14 bases, and 9 bases separated the two germline ends. The germline gives CDR1 SGHTA, CDR2 FQGNSA.

This clone was seen only once. J is TRBJ1-1 and V is TRBV19, with D possibly TRBD1 on 5 matching bases. Deletions cut 6 bases from V and 4 bases from J, with 9 bases between. The CDR3 runs 12 residues. CDR1 and CDR2 (germline): LNHDA, SQIVND (reference sequence). CDR3 protein: CASRRGATEAFF. CDR3 sequence (DNA): TGTGCCAGTAGGAGGGGAGCCACTGAAGCTTTCTTT.

The rearrangement links TRBV5-1 to TRBJ1-2; possible D gene TRBD1, 6 bases. CDR3 length: 14 residues. Germline V gene lookup returns CDR1 SGHRS and CDR2 YFSETQ. V lost 0 bases, J lost 8 bases, and 14 bases lay in between. The CDR3 region has the DNA TGCGCCAGCAGCTTGGGCGGTACAGGGAGCGGCTACACCTTC. Amino acid sequence: CASSLGGTGSGYTF.

V gene TRBV4-3 combines with J gene TRBJ1-5; the D is unclear. The CDR3 is 17 amino acids. V was shortened by 0 bases and J by 1 base, with 13 bases between the two germline ends. CDR1 is LGHNA and CDR2 is YSLEER in the germline V gene. This CDR3 reads CASSQEVTGHSNQPQHF. CDR3 DNA: TGCGCCAGCAGCCAAGAGGTTACGGGTCACAGCAATCAGCCCCAGCATTTT.

This chain connects TRBV5-4 to TRBJ1-2; 7 nucleotides match TRBD1. The trim removed 4 bases at V and 4 bases at J, leaving 4 bases unmatched. The CDR3 is 13 residues long. CDR1 is SGHNT, CDR2 YYREEE, per germline (reference sequence). As DNA, the CDR3 is TGTGCCAGCAGCCCGACAGGGACCTATGGCTACACCTTC. It is translated as CASSPTGTYGYTF. The complete variable domain, with remaining parts taken from reference TRBV5-4 and TRBJ1-2, reads ETGVTQSPTHLIKTRGQQVTLRCSSQSGHNTVSWYQQALGQGPQFIFQYYREEENGRGNFPPRFSGLQFPNYSSELNVNALELDDSALYLCASSPTGTYGYTFGSGTRLTVV.

This rearrangement joins TRBV24-1 to TRBJ2-5; no clear D gene. V lost 4 bases and J lost 2, with 7 bases in between. The CDR3 runs to 13 residues. Germline loops: CDR1 KGHDR, CDR2 SFDVKD. The CDR3 DNA follows: TGTGCCACCAGTGAGTGGGGACAAGAGACCCAGTACTTC. Protein product: CATSEWGQETQYF.

This clone was recorded once. V usage is TRBV6-5 and J usage is TRBJ2-5, with 7 nucleotides matching TRBD1. The CDR3 totals 13 residues. V lost 6 bases to trimming and J lost 2 bases; unmatched junction nucleotides: 3. Germline CDR1 and CDR2: MNHEY and SVGAGI. CDR3 in DNA: TGTGCCAGCAGCCGGGACAGACAAGAGACCCAGTACTTC. This translates into CASSRDRQETQYF.

V usage is TRBV5-1 and J usage is TRBJ2-5; 7 nucleotides match TRBD2. The germline gives CDR1 SGHRS, CDR2 YFSETQ. V lost 4 bases and J lost 1; bases outside the gene matches: 4. The CDR3 runs 14 residues. The chain's CDR3 is CASSQLALQETQYF. The CDR3 nucleotides read TGCGCCAGCAGCCAACTAGCGCTCCAAGAGACCCAGTACTTC. The whole variable domain, filled in from reference TRBV5-1 and TRBJ2-5, reads KAGVTQTPRYLIKTRGQQVTLSCSPISGHRSVSWYQQTPGQGLQFLFEYFSETQRNKGNFPGRFSGRQFSNSRSEMNVSTLELGDSALYLCASSQLALQETQYFGPGTRLLVL.

The chain combines TRBV5-1 with TRBJ2-5; no reliable D call. There are 13 residues in the CDR3. CDR1 and CDR2 (germline): SGHRS, YFSETQ. Deletions cut 0 bases from V and 0 bases from J, with 3 bases between. The CDR3 DNA reads as TGCGCCAGCAGCTTGGACGACCAAGAGACCCAGTACTTC. Its protein product is CASSLDDQETQYF.